One sample yielded the 21 T cell receptor beta chains listed below, sequenced in a study of Ad26.COV2.S vaccination and SARS-CoV-2 variants. This table comes from immunoSEQ multiplex PCR, and its TCRdb copy is limited to in-frame clones, with some not included. Here the sample spans hundreds of thousands of clones, 75% to 90% being singletons. Treatment given: around 19 received Ad26.COV2.S at low or high dose, single or two shots; 5 received placebo; per-sample allocation not given. Repertoires come from day 63 after the first vaccine or placebo injection. This specimen was peripheral blood, taken in a trial of Ad26.COV2.S vaccine versus placebo. These TCRs come from a person between 18 and 65 years old who received the Ad26.COV2.S COVID-19 vaccine or a placebo.

This CDR3 reads CASSRPQGAPGELFF. DNA for the CDR3: TGTGCCAGCAGCCGACCACAGGGGGCGCCCGGGGAGCTGTTTTTT. The chain combines TRBV6-5 with TRBJ2-2; 9 positions match TRBD1. Germline CDR1 reads MNHEY; CDR2 reads SVGAGI. The junction had 8 bases not matched to a gene; V was cut back by 6 bases and J by 6 bases. This CDR3 has 15 residues.

The rearrangement joins TRBV4-1 to TRBJ2-3, with 8 bases fitting TRBD2. The CDR3 is 16 residues long. From germline, CDR1 is MGHRA and CDR2 YSYEKL. V shed 0 bases, J shed 6 bases, and the junction held 8 bases outside the gene matches. The DNA for the CDR3 is TGCGCCAGCAGCCAAGAACTAGCGGTGGTTACGGATACGCAGTATTTT. This translates into CASSQELAVVTDTQYF.

This sequence joins TRBV29-1 and TRBJ2-2; the D gene is possibly TRBD1 (6 bases). The CDR3 extends over 14 amino acids. CDR1 and CDR2 from the germline V gene are SQVTM and ANQGSEA. V was shortened by 7 bases and J by 0 bases, with 12 bases between the two germline ends. The CDR3 DNA is TGCAGCGCGCCGGACAGACCGAACACCGGGGAGCTGTTTTTT. Its translation: CSAPDRPNTGELFF.

This clone was found once. This sequence joins TRBV11-3 and TRBJ2-2, with 7 bases matching TRBD1. The CDR3 sequence is 15 residues long. Looked up from germline, CDR1 is SGHNT and CDR2 is YENEEA. V shed 4 bases, J shed 5 bases, and the junction held 7 bases outside the gene matches. CDR3 sequence reads: CASSSGQSWTGELFF. The CDR3 bases are TGTGCCAGCAGCTCGGGACAGTCCTGGACCGGGGAGCTGTTTTTT.

The chain is built from TRBV12-3 or TRBV12-4 and TRBJ2-3; a possible D gene is TRBD2 (5 bases). With 7 bases removed from V and 5 bases from J, the gap between germline ends came to 13 bases. This CDR3 is built from 13 residues. The CDR3 region is CASTPGILDTQYF. CDR3 sequence (DNA): TGTGCCAGCACCCCGGGGATATTAGATACGCAGTATTTT.

The genes are TRBV5-1 and TRBJ2-5; 9 bases are a match to TRBD1. This CDR3 comprises 14 residues. Germline V gene sequence: CDR1 SGHRS, CDR2 YFSETQ. Germline trimming cut 7 bases from V and 4 bases from J; bases unmatched to any gene: 8. In nucleotides, the CDR3 is TGCGCCAGCTCTGGACAGGGGATGGCAGAGACCCAGTACTTC. Its protein product is CASSGQGMAETQYF.

The chain has TRBV2 and TRBJ2-5; D perhaps matches TRBD2 (5 bases). Per the germline V gene, CDR1 is SNHLY and CDR2 is FYNNEI. Trimming removed 0 bases at V and 0 bases at J, with 11 bases between. The CDR3 is made up of 16 amino acids. DNA for the CDR3: TGTGCCAGCAGTGAAGCAGAGGGATACTACCAAGAGACCCAGTACTTC. Its translation is CASSEAEGYYQETQYF.

This clone was detected only once. Additional DNA sequences in this sample encode the identical CDR3. V is TRBV5-1 and J is TRBJ2-1; TRBD2 matches 10 bases. CDR1 is SGHRS, CDR2 YFSETQ, per germline. The CDR3 totals 16 residues. V lost 0 bases and J lost 4; bases outside the gene matches: 4. This CDR3 is CASSLVSSGSYNEQFF. Here the CDR3 DNA reads TGCGCCAGCAGCTTGGTGTCTAGCGGGAGTTACAATGAGCAGTTCTTC.

The rearrangement uses TRBV25-1 and TRBJ2-7, with D unclear. Germline V lookup: CDR1 MGHDK, CDR2 SYGVNS. The length of the CDR3 is 14 residues. The V gene lost 1 base and the J gene lost 2 bases, with 9 bases spanning the gap. CDR3: CASSELVPPYEQYV. CDR3 DNA sequence: TGTGCCAGCAGTGAATTAGTGCCTCCCTACGAGCAGTACGTC.

CDR3 loop: CASSLDRGGKQYF. CDR3 nucleotides: TGTGCCAGCAGCTTAGATCGCGGAGGGAAGCAGTACTTC. The chain combines TRBV7-7 with TRBJ2-7; D is perhaps TRBD2 (6 bases). The CDR3 sequence is 13 residues long. Trimming stripped 1 base from V and 8 bases from J, with 12 bases between. Germline V gene lookup returns CDR1 SSHAT and CDR2 FNYEAQ (reference sequence).

This clone occurred a few times. V is TRBV29-1 and J is TRBJ1-2, with TRBD1 as a possible D gene (6 bases). Germline CDR1 reads SQVTM; CDR2 reads ANQGSEA. The CDR3 covers 14 residues. V lost 7 bases, J lost 4 bases, and 19 bases lay in between. The CDR3, as DNA: TGCAGCGCCGATCACAGGGCAAGCGTCTATGGCTACACCTTC. This gives the protein CSADHRASVYGYTF.

The chain is built from TRBV9 and TRBJ1-3; a weak D match, TRBD1 (6 bases). The germline V gene encodes CDR1 SGDLS and CDR2 YYNGEE. The CDR3 extends over 16 amino acids. Trimming left V 0 bases short and J 0 bases short, with 10 bases between. The CDR3 region is CASSVGGGNSGNTIYF. The CDR3 nucleotides read TGTGCCAGCAGCGTAGGAGGGGGAAACTCTGGAAACACCATATATTTT.

The chain is built from TRBV4-3 and TRBJ2-1; D may be TRBD2 (6 bases). Germline V gene data show CDR1 as LGHNA and CDR2 as YSLEER. Trimming left V 3 bases short and J 0 bases short, with 12 bases between. This CDR3 spans 16 amino acids. The CDR3 here is CASSHSGRISYNEQFF. CDR3 nucleotide sequence: TGCGCCAGCAGCCACAGCGGGCGTATCTCCTACAATGAGCAGTTCTTC.

This clone occurred once. The V call is TRBV18, the J call TRBJ2-1, with 8 nucleotides matching TRBD2. J gave up 9 bases and V 3 bases, and 4 bases lay outside the gene matches. There are 13 residues in the CDR3. Germline CDR1 KGHSH, CDR2 LQKENI. CDR3: CASSPNSGAEQFF. The CDR3 bases are TGTGCCAGCTCACCCAATAGCGGGGCTGAGCAGTTCTTC.

This clone was observed a handful of times. The chain uses TRBV5-6 and TRBJ1-3; TRBD1 agrees at 7 bases. CDR1 SGHDT and CDR2 YYEEEE come from the germline V gene. The CDR3 extends over 12 amino acids. The V gene end was trimmed by 4 bases and the J gene end by 11 bases; junction bases not matched to a gene: 6. CDR3 in amino acids: CASSGTGAAIYF. DNA of the CDR3: TGTGCCAGCAGCGGCACAGGGGCGGCCATATATTTT.

This rearrangement joins TRBV5-1 to TRBJ2-1; 11 nucleotides match TRBD2. The V gene's germline CDR1 is SGHRS and CDR2 YFSETQ. Losses at the gene ends were 9 bases for V and 7 bases for J; bases not matched to a gene: 12. The CDR3 contains 15 residues. The CDR3 DNA follows: TGCGCCACCTCTCCCCTGCTAGCGGGAGGTAATGAGCAGTTCTTC. Its protein product is CATSPLLAGGNEQFF.

About this clone itself: The junction departs from germline at one end; a sequencing error may be responsible. The chain employs TRBV7-2 and TRBJ1-2, with 9 bases fitting TRBD1. The CDR3 has 15 amino acids. Germline CDR1 and CDR2: SGHTA and FQGNSA. The DNA of the CDR3 is TGTGCCAGCAGCTTAATCGGGACAGGGACATATGGCTGCACCTTC. Translating gives CASSLIGTGTYGCTF. The variable domain in full, with the rest retrieved from reference TRBV7-2 and TRBJ1-2, is GAGVSQSPSNKVTEKGKDVELRCDPISGHTALYWYRQSLGQGLEFLIYFQGNSAPDKSGLPSDRFSAERTGGSVSTLTIQRTQQEDSAVYLCASSLIGTGTYGCTFGSGTRLTVV.

This chain links TRBV28 with TRBJ1-3; D is unclear. V lost 3 bases, J lost 2 bases, and 8 bases lay in between. The CDR3 runs 14 residues. CDR1 is MDHEN and CDR2 is SYDVKM in the germline V gene. CDR3 DNA sequence: TGTGCCAGCAGTTTTCTGGAAACTGGAAACACCATATATTTT. As protein: CASSFLETGNTIYF.

The rearrangement links TRBV6-5 to TRBJ2-5, with TRBD1 as a possible D gene (6 bases). Germline V gives CDR1 MNHEY, CDR2 SVGAGI. CDR3 length: 16 amino acids. V lost 4 bases to trimming and J lost 4 bases, with 19 bases between them. This chain's CDR3 is CASSSGTNILGETQYF. CDR3 in DNA: TGTGCCAGCAGTTCCGGGACAAACATATTGGGAGAGACCCAGTACTTC.

This clone was detected only once. This sequence joins TRBV30 and TRBJ2-5; TRBD1 matches at 7 bases. The CDR3 spans 16 residues. Germline assignment: CDR1 GTSNPN and CDR2 SVGIG (reference sequence). The V gene end was trimmed by 3 bases and the J gene end by 6 bases; junction bases not matched to a gene: 16. For the CDR3, the DNA is TGTGCCTGGAGCTGGGGTTGGGACAGCCTCGATAAGACCCAGTACTTC. It translates to CAWSWGWDSLDKTQYF. Full variable domain (remainder filled in from reference TRBV30 and TRBJ2-5): SQTIHQWPATLVQPVGSPLSLECTVEGTSNPNLYWYRQAAGRGLQLLFYSVGIGQISSEVPQNLSASRPQDRQFILSSKKLLLSDSGFYLCAWSWGWDSLDKTQYFGPGTRLLVL.

The gene calls are TRBV7-9 and TRBJ1-5; D is unresolved. The CDR3 is 14 residues long. V was trimmed by 4 bases and J by 10 bases, leaving 17 bases between them. Germline-derived CDR1 and CDR2 are SEHNR and FQNEAQ (reference sequence). The CDR3 nucleotides read TGTGCCAGCAGCTCGGAATCACCTGACAACCCCCAGCATTTT. This codes for CASSSESPDNPQHF. The complete variable domain, with remaining parts taken from reference TRBV7-9 and TRBJ1-5, reads DTGVSQNPRHKITKRGQNVTFRCDPISEHNRLYWYRQTLGQGPEFLTYFQNEAQLEKSRLLSDRFSAERPKGSFSTLEIQRTEQGDSAMYLCASSSESPDNPQHFGDGTRLSIL.